This TCR beta chain was found in a study of blood T cell repertoires in COVID-19. Participant age was roughly 18 to 90 years, and participants resided in 25 or so US areas. Source study methods: Estimation of nucleated cell counts relied on the amplification of reference gene primers. Some clones are missing from TCRdb's copy, which holds only in-frame ones; the method was immunoSEQ multiplex PCR. That table supplies the V and J calls and clone size; D and trimming were determined from the DNA. In the table there are 300,000 to 350,000 clones, roughly 85% of which are singletons. The sequencing sample was made of PBMCs or T cells enriched from blood (not recorded which). The origin of this receptor is a woman aged 40 to 50 with acute COVID-19.

CDR3 nucleotides: TGCAGTGCCGGGGGTCCTCTTGGCTACACCTTC. Translated: CSAGGPLGYTF. The rearrangement uses TRBV20-1 and TRBJ1-2; the D gene is possibly TRBD1 (5 bases). Germline CDR1 is DFQATT and CDR2 is SNEGSKA (reference sequence). Trimming pared 6 bases from V and 7 bases from J, leaving 12 bases between. CDR3 length: 11 residues.